The 13 T cell receptor beta chains below were found in one sample sequenced in a study of blood T cell repertoires in COVID-19. Assay used: immunoSEQ multiplex PCR; TCRdb lists only in-frame clones, some missing. The sample yields about 220,000 clones, around 84% seen once. The specimen was peripheral blood. These TCRs come from a man in his fifties or sixties who had recovered from COVID-19.

This sequence joins TRBV3-1 (or the pseudogene TRBV3-2) and TRBJ2-5; D is ambiguous. Germline CDR1 is LGHDT and CDR2 is YNNKEL (reference sequence). The CDR3 has 13 residues. Trimming cost V 4 bases and J 2 bases, with 8 bases left between them. As DNA, the CDR3 is TGTGCCAGCAGCCCGACACGTCAAGAGACCCAGTACTTC. Amino acids: CASSPTRQETQYF.

The rearrangement links TRBV7-9 to TRBJ1-2; D might be TRBD1 (6 bases). The germline V gene has CDR1 SEHNR and CDR2 FQNEAQ (reference sequence). The V and J ends lost 5 bases and 0 bases respectively, with 13 bases between them. The CDR3 covers 15 residues. CDR3 sequence: CASSGRQAANYGYTF. In DNA, the CDR3 is TGTGCCAGCAGCGGTCGACAGGCTGCTAACTATGGCTACACCTTC.

The rearrangement joins TRBV28 to TRBJ1-4; the match to TRBD1 covers 8 bases. Germline CDR1 reads MDHEN; CDR2 reads SYDVKM. This CDR3 has 15 residues. The ends lost 5 bases at V and 5 bases at J; junction bases unmatched: 7. The CDR3 loop reads CASSPPDRGNEKLFF. The DNA for the CDR3 is TGTGCCAGCAGTCCACCAGACAGGGGAAATGAAAAACTGTTTTTT.

Remarks on this clone: Additional DNA sequences in this sample encode the identical CDR3. The rearrangement uses TRBV7-6 and TRBJ2-3; TRBD2 agrees at 11 bases. Germline-derived CDR1 and CDR2 are SGHVS and FNYEAQ. The CDR3 extends over 15 amino acids. J gave up 3 bases and V 4 bases, and 3 bases lay outside the gene matches. CDR3 region: CASSSRLAGTDTQYF. The CDR3 DNA reads as TGTGCCAGCAGCTCCCGACTAGCGGGAACAGATACGCAGTATTTT.

The chain uses TRBV14 and TRBJ2-2, with a possible D match to TRBD2 (5 bases). Germline assignment: CDR1 SGHDN and CDR2 FVKESK. The CDR3 sequence is 15 residues long. Between the trimmed V and J ends, which lost 2 bases and 1 base, there was a span of 8 bases. The CDR3 is CASSQLSGNTGELFF. In nucleotides, the CDR3 is TGTGCCAGCAGCCAACTAAGCGGGAACACCGGGGAGCTGTTTTTT.

This chain connects TRBV27 to TRBJ1-5, with a tentative D call TRBD1 (5 bases). The CDR3 runs to 19 residues. Germline assignment: CDR1 MNHEY and CDR2 SMNVEV (reference sequence). Trimming stripped 8 bases from V and 2 bases from J, with 28 bases between. For the CDR3, the DNA is TGTGCCAGCGGGCTCCGGGGAGGAGGAGGGTGGGGCGGCAATCAGCCCCAGCATTTT. Translation gives CASGLRGGGGWGGNQPQHF.

The V and J genes are TRBV6-5 and TRBJ2-7; possibly TRBD2 for D (5 bases). CDR1 MNHEY and CDR2 SVGAGI come from the germline V gene. There are 14 residues in the CDR3. V lost 4 bases, J lost 4 bases, and 14 bases lay in between. CDR3 sequence: CASSSTPRGYEQYF. The DNA for the CDR3 is TGTGCCAGCAGTTCCACACCGAGAGGGTACGAGCAGTACTTC.

The rearrangement links TRBV6-6 to TRBJ1-3, with D tentatively TRBD1 (6 bases). The CDR3 consists of 16 residues. Trimming left V 4 bases short and J 3 bases short, with 16 bases between. In germline, CDR1 is MNHNY, CDR2 SVGAGI (reference sequence). The CDR3 sequence: CASSFTGPGDGNTIYF. In DNA form, the CDR3 reads TGTGCCAGCAGTTTCACAGGGCCGGGTGATGGAAACACCATATATTTT.

The chain couples TRBV19 to TRBJ2-1, with 8 bases that match TRBD1. This CDR3 region has 15 residues. The V gene end was trimmed by 5 bases and the J gene end by 7 bases; junction bases not matched to a gene: 10. Germline CDR1 LNHDA, CDR2 SQIVND (reference sequence). CDR3 DNA sequence: TGTGCCAGTAGTGGGCCCTGGACAGGGAGGAATGAGCAGTTCTTC. It yields the protein CASSGPWTGRNEQFF. Supplemented by reference TRBV19 and TRBJ2-1, the full variable domain reads DGGITQSPKYLFRKEGQNVTLSCEQNLNHDAMYWYRQDPGQGLRLIYYSQIVNDFQKGDIAEGYSVSREKKESFPLTVTSAQKNPTAFYLCASSGPWTGRNEQFFGPGTRLTVL.

This chain uses TRBV29-1 with TRBJ1-1; 9 bases line up with TRBD1. Trimming took 7 bases from V and 3 from J; bases not matched to a gene: 3. The CDR3 loop spans 12 amino acids. Germline lookup yields CDR1 SQVTM and CDR2 ANQGSEA. In nucleotides, the CDR3 is TGCAGCGCGGACAGGGGATACACTGAAGCTTTCTTT. This sequence encodes CSADRGYTEAFF.

The chain combines TRBV12-3 or TRBV12-4 with TRBJ2-2; a possible D gene is TRBD1 (5 bases). There are 13 residues in the CDR3. The V end lost 6 bases, the J end lost 4 bases, and 9 bases lay between the germline ends. CDR3 sequence reads: CASSSQGTGELFF. The DNA of the CDR3 is TGTGCCAGCAGCTCCCAGGGCACCGGGGAGCTGTTTTTT.

This clone showed up just a few times. V usage is TRBV2 and J usage is TRBJ1-6; TRBD1 matches at 8 bases. V shed 8 bases, J shed 9 bases, and the junction held 6 bases outside the gene matches. The CDR3 has 13 amino acids. Germline V gene data show CDR1 as SNHLY and CDR2 as FYNNEI. The CDR3 coding sequence is TGTGCCAGCGAGGACAGGGCTGGTTCACCCCTCCACTTT. Translated: CASEDRAGSPLHF. The variable domain in full, with the rest retrieved from reference TRBV2 and TRBJ1-6, is EPEVTQTPSHQVTQMGQEVILRCVPISNHLYFYWYRQILGQKVEFLVSFYNNEISEKSEIFDDQFSVERPDGSNFTLKIRSTKLEDSAMYFCASEDRAGSPLHFGNGTRLTVT.

V and J are TRBV11-2 and TRBJ2-1, with a possible D match to TRBD2 (6 bases). V lost 4 bases and J 0 bases, leaving 16 bases between the germline ends. Germline CDR1 is SGHAT and CDR2 is FQNNGV. CDR3 length: 17 amino acids. The CDR3 DNA reads TGTGCCAGCAGCTCCTTCCGAGAGCGGGCCTCCTACAATGAGCAGTTCTTC. It encodes CASSSFRERASYNEQFF.